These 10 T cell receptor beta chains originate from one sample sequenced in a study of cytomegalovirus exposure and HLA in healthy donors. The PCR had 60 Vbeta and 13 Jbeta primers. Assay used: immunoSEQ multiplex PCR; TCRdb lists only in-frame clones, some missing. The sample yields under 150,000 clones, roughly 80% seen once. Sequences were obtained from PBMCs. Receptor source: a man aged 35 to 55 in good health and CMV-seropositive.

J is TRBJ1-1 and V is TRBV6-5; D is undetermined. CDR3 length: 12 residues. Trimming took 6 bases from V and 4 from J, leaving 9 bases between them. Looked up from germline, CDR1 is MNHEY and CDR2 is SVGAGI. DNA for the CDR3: TGTGCCAGCAGCCCCTCGTTCACTGAAGCTTTCTTT. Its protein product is CASSPSFTEAFF.

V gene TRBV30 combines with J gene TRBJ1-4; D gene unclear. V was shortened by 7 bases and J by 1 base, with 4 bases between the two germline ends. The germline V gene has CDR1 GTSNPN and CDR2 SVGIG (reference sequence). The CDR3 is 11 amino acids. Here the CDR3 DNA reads TGTGCCTTAGAAACTAATGAAAAACTGTTTTTT. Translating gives CALETNEKLFF.

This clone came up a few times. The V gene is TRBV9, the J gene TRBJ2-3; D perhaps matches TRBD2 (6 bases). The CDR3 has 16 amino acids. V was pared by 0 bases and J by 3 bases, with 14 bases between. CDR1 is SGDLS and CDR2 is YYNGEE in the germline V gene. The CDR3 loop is CASSVEGGIGTDTQYF. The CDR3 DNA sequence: TGTGCCAGCAGCGTAGAGGGCGGGATAGGGACAGATACGCAGTATTTT. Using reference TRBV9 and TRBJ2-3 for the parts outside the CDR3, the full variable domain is DSGVTQTPKHLITATGQRVTLRCSPRSGDLSVYWYQQSLDQGLQFLIQYYNGEERAKGNILERFSAQQFPDLHSELNLSSLELGDSALYFCASSVEGGIGTDTQYFGPGTRLTVL.

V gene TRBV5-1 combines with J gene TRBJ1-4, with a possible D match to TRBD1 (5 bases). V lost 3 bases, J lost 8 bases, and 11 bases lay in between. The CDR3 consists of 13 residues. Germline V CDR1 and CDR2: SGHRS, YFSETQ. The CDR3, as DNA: TGCGCCAGCAGCTCAGGACATGGGGAAAAACTGTTTTTT. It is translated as CASSSGHGEKLFF. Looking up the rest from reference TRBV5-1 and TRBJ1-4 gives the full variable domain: KAGVTQTPRYLIKTRGQQVTLSCSPISGHRSVSWYQQTPGQGLQFLFEYFSETQRNKGNFPGRFSGRQFSNSRSEMNVSTLELGDSALYLCASSSGHGEKLFFGSGTQLSVL.

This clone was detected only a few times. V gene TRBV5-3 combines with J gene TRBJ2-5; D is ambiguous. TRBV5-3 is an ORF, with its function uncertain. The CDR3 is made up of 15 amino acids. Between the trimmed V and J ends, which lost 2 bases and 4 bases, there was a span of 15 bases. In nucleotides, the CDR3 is TGTGCCAGAAGCTTCAATATCTCGTCGGGAGAGACCCAGTACTTC. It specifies CARSFNISSGETQYF.

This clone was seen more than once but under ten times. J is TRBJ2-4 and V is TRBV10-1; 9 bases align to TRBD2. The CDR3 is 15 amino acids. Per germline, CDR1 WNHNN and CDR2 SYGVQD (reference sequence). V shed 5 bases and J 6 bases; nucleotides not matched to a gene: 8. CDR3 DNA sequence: TGCGCCAGCAGTCCCGGGGGCGGGAGGGCAAACATTCAGTACTTC. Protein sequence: CASSPGGGRANIQYF.

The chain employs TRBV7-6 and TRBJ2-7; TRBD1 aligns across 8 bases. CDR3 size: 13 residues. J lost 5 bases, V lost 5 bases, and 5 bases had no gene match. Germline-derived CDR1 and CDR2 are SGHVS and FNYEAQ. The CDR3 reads CASSHGQGDEQYF. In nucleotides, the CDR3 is TGTGCCAGCAGCCACGGACAGGGCGACGAGCAGTACTTC.

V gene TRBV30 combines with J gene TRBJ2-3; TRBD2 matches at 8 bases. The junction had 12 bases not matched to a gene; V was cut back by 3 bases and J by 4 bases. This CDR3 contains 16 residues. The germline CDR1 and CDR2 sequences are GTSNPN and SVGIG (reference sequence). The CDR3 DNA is TGTGCCTGGAGCCCCCCATCAGCGGGAGTTGCAGATACGCAGTATTTT. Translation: CAWSPPSAGVADTQYF.

CDR3 DNA sequence: TGTGCCTGGAGCGGACAGTATAGCAATCAGCCCCAGCATTTT. Amino acid sequence: CAWSGQYSNQPQHF. The rearrangement joins TRBV30 to TRBJ1-5, with D possibly TRBD1 on 6 matching bases. V lost 3 bases to trimming and J lost 0 bases, with 9 bases between them. Germline CDR1 reads GTSNPN; CDR2 reads SVGIG (reference sequence). The CDR3 sequence is 14 residues long. Supplemented by reference TRBV30 and TRBJ1-5, the full variable domain reads SQTIHQWPATLVQPVGSPLSLECTVEGTSNPNLYWYRQAAGRGLQLLFYSVGIGQISSEVPQNLSASRPQDRQFILSSKKLLLSDSGFYLCAWSGQYSNQPQHFGDGTRLSIL.

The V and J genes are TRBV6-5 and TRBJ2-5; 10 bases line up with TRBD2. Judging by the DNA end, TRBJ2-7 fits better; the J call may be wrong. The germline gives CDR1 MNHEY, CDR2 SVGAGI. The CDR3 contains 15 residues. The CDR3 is CASSYSKAGGFEQYF. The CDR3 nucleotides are TGTGCCAGCAGTTACTCCAAAGCGGGAGGGTTCGAGCAGTACTTC.